This paragraph reports one TCR beta chain. This entry comes from a study of T cell repertoires in cytomegalovirus infection. V was cut by 2 bases and J by 0 bases, with 14 bases left in between. The CDR3 runs 17 residues. Per germline, CDR1 SEHNR and CDR2 FQNEAQ (reference sequence). TCRdb processed the reads anew with MiXCR; each CDR3 protein has one entry. The profile shows a few hundred thousand distinct CDR3 sequences, roughly 10% of them singletons. V usage is TRBV7-9 and J usage is TRBJ1-5; no clear D gene. The sequenced sample was PBMCs. This sequence originates from a human donor in good health (CMV status not recorded). Some clones in this sample may be carry-over from other donors' samples. CDR3 coding DNA: TGTGCCAGCAGCTTAACGGCGGGGTCATATAGCAATCAGCCCCAGCATTTT. Protein: CASSLTAGSYSNQPQHF.